The 27 T cell receptor beta chains below all came from one sample that was sequenced in a study of OX40 agonist ivuxolimab in advanced cancers. Generated by immunoSEQ multiplex PCR, the TCRdb table keeps only in-frame clones and is missing some. The table shows 85,000 to 100,000 clones, with 93% occurring only once. The sample here was CD4+ or CD8+ T cells sorted from blood, taken in a trial of the OX40 agonist ivuxolimab. The receptors here all came from an adult with an advanced solid tumor such as melanoma, head and neck, liver or kidney cancer.

V gene TRBV30 combines with J gene TRBJ2-1; no firm D call. Between the trimmed V and J ends, which lost 2 bases and 7 bases, there was a span of 9 bases. From germline, CDR1 is GTSNPN and CDR2 SVGIG (reference sequence). The CDR3 spans 12 residues. The CDR3 coding sequence is TGTGCCTGGAGTCGAATCGGAAATGAGCAGTTCTTC. Encoded protein: CAWSRIGNEQFF. Drawing the rest from reference TRBV30 and TRBJ2-1, the complete variable domain is SQTIHQWPATLVQPVGSPLSLECTVEGTSNPNLYWYRQAAGRGLQLLFYSVGIGQISSEVPQNLSASRPQDRQFILSSKKLLLSDSGFYLCAWSRIGNEQFFGPGTRLTVL.

V and J are TRBV6-5 and TRBJ2-7; 7 positions match TRBD1. Trimming took 8 bases from V and 2 from J; bases not matched to a gene: 3. CDR3 length: 12 residues. Germline V gene lookup returns CDR1 MNHEY and CDR2 SVGAGI. CDR3 nucleotides: TGTGCCAGCGGAACAGGGGCCTACGAGCAGTACGTC. It translates to CASGTGAYEQYV.

The gene calls are TRBV28 and TRBJ2-7; 10 nucleotides line up with TRBD1. Unmatched junction bases numbered 7, after V lost 2 bases and J lost 0 bases. The CDR3 has 17 amino acids. CDR1 and CDR2 (germline): MDHEN, SYDVKM. CDR3 DNA: TGTGCCAGCAGTTTACCGGGACAGGGGACGAGCTCCTACGAGCAGTACTTC. Its protein product is CASSLPGQGTSSYEQYF.

The chain uses TRBV6-6 and TRBJ2-1; perhaps TRBD1 as D (6 bases). CDR1 is MNHNY, CDR2 SVGAGI, per germline (reference sequence). V lost 7 bases and J lost 4, with 17 bases in between. This CDR3 is built from 15 residues. The CDR3 nucleotides read TGTGCCAGCACTCACCGCTCAGGGGTATACAATGAGCAGTTCTTC. This gives the protein CASTHRSGVYNEQFF.

Here the CDR3 DNA reads TGTGCCAGCAGCTTCAGTAGGGACAGGGACAGTAATCAGCCCCAGCATTTT. It yields the protein CASSFSRDRDSNQPQHF. The chain joins TRBV7-9 to TRBJ1-5, with 9 bases identical to TRBD1. Trimming at V came to 3 bases and at J to 4 bases, leaving 10 bases not matched to a gene. The CDR3 length is 17 residues. Germline-derived CDR1 and CDR2 are SEHNR and FQNEAQ (reference sequence). Full variable domain (outside the CDR3, taken from reference TRBV7-9 and TRBJ1-5): DTGVSQNPRHKITKRGQNVTFRCDPISEHNRLYWYRQTLGQGPEFLTYFQNEAQLEKSRLLSDRFSAERPKGSFSTLEIQRTEQGDSAMYLCASSFSRDRDSNQPQHFGDGTRLSIL.

The chain recombines TRBV30 with TRBJ1-3, with a weak D call TRBD1 (6 bases). Germline CDR1 and CDR2: GTSNPN and SVGIG (reference sequence). The CDR3 is 15 residues long. Trimming pared 4 bases from V and 3 bases from J, leaving 16 bases between. The CDR3 here is CAWTKDSAGGNTIYF. The DNA of the CDR3 is TGTGCCTGGACCAAGGACAGTGCGGGTGGAAACACCATATATTTT.

The rearrangement joins TRBV7-9 to TRBJ1-1; D is undetermined. The germline CDR1 and CDR2 sequences are SEHNR and FQNEAQ (reference sequence). The CDR3 sequence is 13 residues long. The V gene lost 5 bases and the J gene lost 1 base, with 8 bases spanning the gap. Written as DNA, the CDR3 is TGTGCCAGCAGCCTTTTTGGGAACACTGAAGCTTTCTTT. It specifies CASSLFGNTEAFF.

J is TRBJ2-1 and V is TRBV29-1; D uncertain. The CDR3 sequence is 14 residues long. Germline CDR1 and CDR2: SQVTM and ANQGSEA. The V gene lost 3 bases and the J gene lost 7 bases, with 16 bases spanning the gap. DNA for the CDR3: TGCAGCGTTGATAGTCCAGTGGGTTCAAATGAGCAGTTCTTC. Its protein product is CSVDSPVGSNEQFF.

The CDR3 protein is CASSEHRAPGGNQPQHF. The CDR3, as DNA: TGTGCCAGCAGTGAGCACAGGGCCCCGGGGGGCAATCAGCCCCAGCATTTT. The genes are TRBV6-1 and TRBJ1-5, with D tentatively TRBD1 (6 bases). This CDR3 has 17 residues. V lost 3 bases, J lost 2 bases, and 17 bases lay in between. The germline V gene has CDR1 MNHNS and CDR2 SASEGT.

The rearrangement links TRBV6-5 to TRBJ2-7; TRBD2 matches 7 bases. Germline CDR1 reads MNHEY; CDR2 reads SVGAGI. This CDR3 region has 13 residues. J was trimmed by 8 bases and V by 10 bases; bases with no gene match: 14. CDR3 sequence reads: CATRPSGGTQQYV. The CDR3, as DNA: TGTGCCACTCGGCCTAGCGGTGGTACGCAGCAGTACGTC.

On this clone: Within the sample, other DNA sequences also encode this same CDR3. The V call is TRBV30, the J call TRBJ2-1, with a weak D call TRBD2 (7 bases). Trimming removed 0 bases from V and 15 bases from J, with 15 bases in between. The germline V gene encodes CDR1 GTSNPN and CDR2 SVGIG (reference sequence). CDR3 length: 12 amino acids. As DNA, the CDR3 is TGTGCCTGGAGTGTACGAGGGGGGGGTCGGTTCTTC. It translates to CAWSVRGGGRFF. Drawing the rest from reference TRBV30 and TRBJ2-1, the complete variable domain is SQTIHQWPATLVQPVGSPLSLECTVEGTSNPNLYWYRQAAGRGLQLLFYSVGIGQISSEVPQNLSASRPQDRQFILSSKKLLLSDSGFYLCAWSVRGGGRFFGPGTRLTVL.

The chain has TRBV28 and TRBJ2-1; TRBD1 aligns across 9 bases. V was pared by 8 bases and J by 7 bases, with 9 bases of the junction left unmatched. Germline values: CDR1 MDHEN, CDR2 SYDVKM. This CDR3 has 14 residues. CDR3 bases: TGTGCCAGCCTCCGGGACAGGGTTAAAAATGAGCAGTTCTTC. Its protein is CASLRDRVKNEQFF. Looking up the rest from reference TRBV28 and TRBJ2-1 gives the full variable domain: DVKVTQSSRYLVKRTGEKVFLECVQDMDHENMFWYRQDPGLGLRLIYFSYDVKMKEKGDIPEGYSVSREKKERFSLILESASTNQTSMYLCASLRDRVKNEQFFGPGTRLTVL.

This chain uses TRBV6-6 with TRBJ1-2, with D perhaps TRBD1 (6 bases). V shed 2 bases and J shed 8 bases, with 15 bases lying between them. The CDR3 covers 14 residues. Germline V lookup: CDR1 MNHNY, CDR2 SVGAGI (reference sequence). The CDR3 sequence is CASSYHAQGGGYTF. The CDR3, as DNA: TGTGCCAGCAGTTACCACGCACAGGGTGGAGGCTACACCTTC.

The V call is TRBV30, the J call TRBJ1-5, with TRBD1 as a possible D gene (6 bases). The V end was cut by 2 bases, the J end by 6 bases, with 17 bases between. Germline CDR1 is GTSNPN and CDR2 is SVGIG (reference sequence). This CDR3 has 15 amino acids. CDR3 nucleotides: TGTGCCTGGAGTAGGGGGGCCCTGGGTAGTCAGCCCCAGCATTTT. Encoded protein: CAWSRGALGSQPQHF.

V is TRBV6-1 and J is TRBJ2-3; 8 bases fit TRBD2. The length of the CDR3 is 15 residues. Trimming at V came to 6 bases and at J to 0 bases, leaving 5 bases not matched to a gene. Per germline, CDR1 MNHNS and CDR2 SASEGT. This chain's CDR3 is CASSVAGRSTDTQYF. The CDR3 DNA follows: TGTGCCAGCAGCGTAGCGGGGCGAAGCACAGATACGCAGTATTTT.

The sample holds one count of this clone. The V gene is TRBV7-3, the J gene TRBJ2-1; perhaps TRBD1 as D (5 bases). The CDR3 is 15 amino acids. Germline V gives CDR1 SGHTA, CDR2 FQGTGA. Between the trimmed V and J ends, which lost 5 bases and 0 bases, there was a span of 11 bases. The CDR3 coding sequence is TGTGCCAGCAGCCCCCAGGGTTCCTCCTACAATGAGCAGTTCTTC. It yields the protein CASSPQGSSYNEQFF.

CDR3 sequence reads: CASSPHTGYRGYTF. Written as DNA, the CDR3 is TGTGCCAGCAGTCCACATACAGGGTACCGCGGCTACACCTTC. This chain joins TRBV28 and TRBJ1-2; a weak D match, TRBD1 (6 bases). CDR1 is MDHEN and CDR2 is SYDVKM in the germline V gene. The germline V and J ends were trimmed by 5 bases and 8 bases, with 18 bases remaining between them. CDR3 length: 14 amino acids.

V is TRBV13 and J is TRBJ1-1; maybe TRBD1 (5 bases). The germline gives CDR1 PRHDT, CDR2 FYEKMQ (reference sequence). The CDR3 sequence is 14 residues long. V gave up 5 bases and J gave up 1 base, with 11 bases separating them. For the CDR3, the DNA is TGTGCCAGCAGCCAGGGATCCAGGAACACTGAAGCTTTCTTT. Amino acids: CASSQGSRNTEAFF.

This clone is a singleton in its sample. The chain combines TRBV6-5 with TRBJ2-3; D uncertain. The germline V and J ends were trimmed by 1 base and 2 bases, with 4 bases remaining between them. The CDR3 is 13 amino acids. Germline V gene data show CDR1 as MNHEY and CDR2 as SVGAGI. CDR3 nucleotides: TGTGCCAGCAGTTACTTGGTCACAGATACGCAGTATTTT. Translation: CASSYLVTDTQYF.

CDR3 in amino acids: CASSTVAGASYNEQFF. CDR3 sequence (DNA): TGCGCCAGCAGCACCGTAGCGGGGGCCTCCTACAATGAGCAGTTCTTC. The rearrangement uses TRBV5-1 and TRBJ2-1, with TRBD2 matching over 9 bases. Germline CDR1 SGHRS, CDR2 YFSETQ. The ends lost 4 bases at V and 0 bases at J; junction bases unmatched: 5. The CDR3 has 16 amino acids.

V gene TRBV4-1 combines with J gene TRBJ1-1, with 8 bases identical to TRBD1. The CDR3 spans 15 residues. Trimming removed 5 bases from V and 4 bases from J; junction bases left unmatched: 9. The germline CDR1 and CDR2 sequences are MGHRA and YSYEKL. The CDR3 loop is CASSAQGEQGTEAFF. As DNA, the CDR3 is TGCGCCAGCAGCGCACAGGGGGAGCAGGGCACTGAAGCTTTCTTT.

Remarks on this clone: One end of the junction does not line up with germline, which may come from a read error. The same CDR3 can be traced to other DNA sequences in this sample. The chain is built from TRBV28 and TRBJ1-4; TRBD1 matches at 10 bases. The V gene's germline CDR1 is MDHEN and CDR2 SYDVKM. The CDR3 has 15 residues. CDR3 sequence: CASSLTGGIYEKLFF. The CDR3 nucleotides read TGTGCCAGCAGTTTGACAGGGGGCATATATGAAAAACTGTTTTTC.

The rearrangement joins TRBV6-5 to TRBJ2-1, with D maybe TRBD1 (6 bases). Germline V gene lookup returns CDR1 MNHEY and CDR2 SVGAGI. The ends were cut back, 11 bases at V and 4 bases at J, with 9 bases in the middle. This CDR3 contains 11 residues. The CDR3 spells CAARGYNEQFF. CDR3 coding DNA: TGTGCCGCTAGGGGGTACAATGAGCAGTTCTTC.

The rearrangement links TRBV10-3 to TRBJ1-5; D might be TRBD1 (5 bases). V shed 3 bases and J shed 1 base, with 10 bases lying between them. Germline V gene sequence: CDR1 ENHRY, CDR2 SYGVKD. CDR3 length equals 15 residues. The CDR3 sequence is CAISDVDRSNQPQHF. The CDR3 DNA reads as TGTGCCATCAGTGATGTAGACAGAAGCAATCAGCCCCAGCATTTT.

CDR3 bases: TGCAGCTCGCAGGGGATGAAGGACAATGAGCAGTTCTTC. Amino acid sequence: CSSQGMKDNEQFF. The genes are TRBV29-1 and TRBJ2-1, with a tentative D call TRBD1 (6 bases). CDR1 and CDR2 from the germline V gene are SQVTM and ANQGSEA. V lost 8 bases and J lost 5, with 16 bases in between. This CDR3 has 13 amino acids.

On this clone itself: The sample holds other DNA sequences that translate to the same CDR3. The CDR3 loop is CAWSKRNQPQHF. The DNA for the CDR3 is TGTGCCTGGAGTAAAAGAAATCAGCCCCAGCATTTT. The chain recombines TRBV30 with TRBJ1-5; D unclear. V was trimmed by 2 bases and J by 4 bases, leaving 6 bases between them. The CDR3 spans 12 residues. Germline V gives CDR1 GTSNPN, CDR2 SVGIG (reference sequence).

This clone was seen a single time. The chain couples TRBV5-6 to TRBJ2-7; D is possibly TRBD2 (6 bases). Germline assignment: CDR1 SGHDT and CDR2 YYEEEE. The V end lost 0 bases, the J end lost 6 bases, and 10 bases lay between the germline ends. This CDR3 region has 13 residues. For the CDR3, the DNA is TGTGCCAGCAGCTTGGTTGACGGGGGCGAGCAGTACTTC. It encodes CASSLVDGGEQYF.